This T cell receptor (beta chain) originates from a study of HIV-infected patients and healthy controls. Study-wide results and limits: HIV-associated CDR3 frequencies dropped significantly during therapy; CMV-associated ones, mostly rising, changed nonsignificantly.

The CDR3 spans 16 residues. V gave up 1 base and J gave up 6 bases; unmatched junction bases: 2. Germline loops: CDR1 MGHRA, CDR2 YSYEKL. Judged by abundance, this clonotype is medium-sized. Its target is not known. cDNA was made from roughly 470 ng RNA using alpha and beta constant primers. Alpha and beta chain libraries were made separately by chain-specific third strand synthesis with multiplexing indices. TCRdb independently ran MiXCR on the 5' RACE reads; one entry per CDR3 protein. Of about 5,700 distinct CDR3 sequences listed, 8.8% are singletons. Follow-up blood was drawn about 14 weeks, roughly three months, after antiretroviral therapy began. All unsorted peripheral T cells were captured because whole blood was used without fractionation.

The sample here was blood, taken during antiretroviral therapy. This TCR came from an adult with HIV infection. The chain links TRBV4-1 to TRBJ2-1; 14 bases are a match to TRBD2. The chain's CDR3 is CASSQGLAGGGNEQFF. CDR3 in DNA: TGCGCCAGCAGCCAAGGACTAGCGGGAGGGGGCAATGAGCAGTTCTTC.